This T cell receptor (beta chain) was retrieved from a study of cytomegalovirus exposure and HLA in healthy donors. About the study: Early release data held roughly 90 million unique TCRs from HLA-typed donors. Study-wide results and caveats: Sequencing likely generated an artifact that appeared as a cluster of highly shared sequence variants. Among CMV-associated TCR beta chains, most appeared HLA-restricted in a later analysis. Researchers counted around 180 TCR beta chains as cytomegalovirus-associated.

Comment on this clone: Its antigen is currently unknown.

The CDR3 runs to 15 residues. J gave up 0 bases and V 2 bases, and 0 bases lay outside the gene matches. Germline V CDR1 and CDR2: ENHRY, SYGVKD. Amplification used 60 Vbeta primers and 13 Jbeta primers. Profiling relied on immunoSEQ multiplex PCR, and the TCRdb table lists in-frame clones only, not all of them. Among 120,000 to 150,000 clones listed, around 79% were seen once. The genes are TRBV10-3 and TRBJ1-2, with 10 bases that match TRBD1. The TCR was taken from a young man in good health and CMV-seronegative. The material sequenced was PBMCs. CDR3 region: CAISEGTGANYGYTF. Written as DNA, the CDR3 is TGTGCCATCAGTGAGGGGACAGGGGCTAACTATGGCTACACCTTC.